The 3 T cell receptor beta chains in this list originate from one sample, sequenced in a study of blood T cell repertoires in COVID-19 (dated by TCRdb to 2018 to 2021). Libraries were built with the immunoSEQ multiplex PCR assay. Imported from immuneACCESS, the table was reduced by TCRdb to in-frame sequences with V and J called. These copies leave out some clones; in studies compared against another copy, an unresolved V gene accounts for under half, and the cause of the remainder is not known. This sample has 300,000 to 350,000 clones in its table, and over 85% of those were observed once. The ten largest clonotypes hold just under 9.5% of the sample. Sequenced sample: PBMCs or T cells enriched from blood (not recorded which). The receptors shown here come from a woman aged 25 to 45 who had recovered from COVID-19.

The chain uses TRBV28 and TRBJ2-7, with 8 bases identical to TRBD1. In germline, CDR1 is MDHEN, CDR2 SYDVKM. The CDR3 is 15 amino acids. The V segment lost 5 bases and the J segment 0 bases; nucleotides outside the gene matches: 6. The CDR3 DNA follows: TGTGCCAGCAGTCCCGTGGGGACAGGCTCCTACGAGCAGTACTTC. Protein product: CASSPVGTGSYEQYF.

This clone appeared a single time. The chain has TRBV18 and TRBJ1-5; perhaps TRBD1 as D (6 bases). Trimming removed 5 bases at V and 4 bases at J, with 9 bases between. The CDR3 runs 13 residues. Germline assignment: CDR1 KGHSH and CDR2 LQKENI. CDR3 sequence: CASSLDRNQPQHF. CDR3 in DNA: TGTGCCAGCTCATTAGACAGGAATCAGCCCCAGCATTTT.

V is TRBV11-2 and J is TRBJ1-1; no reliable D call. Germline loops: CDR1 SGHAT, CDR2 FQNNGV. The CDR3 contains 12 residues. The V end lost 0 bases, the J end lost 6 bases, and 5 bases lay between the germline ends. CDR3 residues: CASSLDRPEAFF. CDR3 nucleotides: TGTGCCAGCAGCTTAGACAGGCCTGAAGCTTTCTTT.